These 23 T cell receptor beta chains originate from one sample sequenced in a study of response to subunit inactivated influenza vaccine. Using its own MiXCR run on the RT-PCR reads, TCRdb lists one record per CDR3 protein. The sample gives roughly 650,000 distinct CDR3 sequences, approximately 14% of which show up once; approximately 10% is in the top ten. The source was PBMCs from blood, collected approximately 13 days after vaccination. The receptors derive from a man aged 50-59 years who received an inactivated influenza vaccine.

This clonotype was picked up a small number of times. This chain links TRBV20-1 with TRBJ2-5, with TRBD1 as a possible D gene (6 bases). With 5 bases removed from V and 5 bases from J, the gap between germline ends came to 15 bases. The V gene's germline CDR1 is DFQATT and CDR2 SNEGSKA (reference sequence). This CDR3 spans 13 amino acids. CDR3 sequence reads: CSAAQGPRETQYF. The CDR3 DNA follows: TGCAGTGCTGCACAGGGCCCAAGGGAGACCCAGTACTTC.

This clonotype has a handful of counts. V is TRBV4-2 and J is TRBJ2-2; TRBD1 matches 7 bases. Germline assignment: CDR1 LGHNA and CDR2 YNFKEQ. The CDR3 totals 15 residues. V lost 3 bases and J lost 7; bases outside the gene matches: 8. DNA of the CDR3: TGTGCCAGCAGCCAGCCCGACAGGGATCACGGGGAGCTGTTTTTT. It is translated as CASSQPDRDHGELFF.

This chain links TRBV28 with TRBJ1-2; tentative D call: TRBD1 (5 bases). The V end lost 8 bases, the J end lost 8 bases, and 21 bases lay between the germline ends. The CDR3 is 14 residues long. The germline V gene has CDR1 MDHEN and CDR2 SYDVKM. The CDR3 DNA sequence: TGTGCCAGCCAAAGTAGGGCAGGGAAGGTGGGCTACACCTTC. Protein product: CASQSRAGKVGYTF.

The CDR3 DNA follows: TGTGCCAGCAGTTACTCAGGGGTTCAGTACTTC. Residues: CASSYSGVQYF. The chain is built from TRBV6-2 or TRBV6-3 and TRBJ2-4, with D perhaps matching TRBD1 (5 bases). Trimming left V 0 bases short and J 11 bases short, with 5 bases between. This CDR3 has 11 residues. CDR1 is MNHEY and CDR2 is SVGEGT in the germline V gene.

This clonotype appeared a few times. In nucleotides, the CDR3 is TGTGCCAGCAGTGAAGGACGGATATCTAATGAAAAACTGTTTTTT. It specifies CASSEGRISNEKLFF. The chain employs TRBV25-1 and TRBJ1-4; D call uncertain. Germline V gives CDR1 MGHDK, CDR2 SYGVNS. V was cut by 2 bases and J by 3 bases, with 10 bases left in between. CDR3 length: 15 amino acids.

This clonotype came up many times. The CDR3 DNA reads TGTGCCAGCAGTTCCCGGAGCTCCTATAATTCACCCCTCCACTTT. Translated: CASSSRSSYNSPLHF. This chain joins TRBV12-3 or TRBV12-4 and TRBJ1-6; no firm D call. The V gene lost 4 bases and the J gene lost 0 bases, with 7 bases spanning the gap. This CDR3 is 15 amino acids long.

The chain employs TRBV24-1 and TRBJ2-2; D remains unclear. The germline gives CDR1 KGHDR, CDR2 SFDVKD. V was pared by 3 bases and J by 2 bases, with 9 bases between. This CDR3 contains 15 residues. CDR3 nucleotide sequence: TGTGCCACCAGTGATATCGGGCATAACACCGGGGAGCTGTTTTTT. It is translated as CATSDIGHNTGELFF.

This chain links TRBV11-3 with TRBJ1-1; no clear D gene. Germline V gives CDR1 SGHNT, CDR2 YENEEA. The V end lost 0 bases, the J end lost 2 bases, and 10 bases lay between the germline ends. The CDR3 length is 15 residues. The CDR3 is CASSLDAGPNTEAFF. The CDR3, as DNA: TGTGCCAGCAGCTTAGATGCGGGCCCTAACACTGAAGCTTTCTTT. The whole variable domain, filled in from reference TRBV11-3 and TRBJ1-1, reads EAGVVQSPRYKIIEKKQPVAFWCNPISGHNTLYWYLQNLGQGPELLIRYENEEAVDDSQLPKDRFSAERLKGVDSTLKIQPAELGDSAVYLCASSLDAGPNTEAFFGQGTRLTVV.

Details on this clonotype: At one end the junction does not follow the germline gene, possibly because of a read error. The gene calls are TRBV20-1 and TRBJ1-3; no reliable D call. The CDR3 is 17 amino acids. Germline assignment: CDR1 DFQATT and CDR2 SNEGSKA (reference sequence). The CDR3, as DNA: TGCTGTGCTAGAGATCCGGCAGGCGACCCCTCTGGAAACACCATATATTTT. Translating it yields CCARDPAGDPSGNTIYF.

The chain uses TRBV7-9 and TRBJ2-3, with 7 nucleotides matching TRBD2. J gave up 0 bases and V 2 bases, and 2 bases lay outside the gene matches. There are 15 residues in the CDR3. CDR1 and CDR2 from the germline V gene are SEHNR and FQNEAQ (reference sequence). The CDR3 bases are TGTGCCAGCAGCTTAATTAGCGGGAGCACAGATACGCAGTATTTT. Protein sequence: CASSLISGSTDTQYF.

This clonotype was counted only a few times. The chain carries TRBV12-3 or TRBV12-4 and TRBJ1-1; the D is unclear. V lost 8 bases, J lost 6 bases, and 19 bases lay in between. This CDR3 is built from 14 residues. CDR3 nucleotides: TGTGCCAGCCGAATAGGGCAGTACGCGTCTGAAGCTTTCTTT. It specifies CASRIGQYASEAFF.

This clonotype occurred a few times. V usage is TRBV5-1 and J usage is TRBJ2-2; 9 nucleotides agree with TRBD1. The CDR3 extends over 15 amino acids. The V gene end was trimmed by 4 bases and the J gene end by 7 bases; junction bases not matched to a gene: 8. The germline V gene has CDR1 SGHRS and CDR2 YFSETQ. CDR3 in amino acids: CASSIAGTGFGELFF. For the CDR3, the DNA is TGCGCCAGCAGCATCGCCGGGACAGGGTTCGGGGAGCTGTTTTTT.

This rearrangement joins TRBV6-2 or TRBV6-3 to TRBJ1-5; no reliable D call. Germline assignment: CDR1 MNHEY and CDR2 SVGEGT. The CDR3 has 17 amino acids. V dropped 2 bases and J dropped 4 bases, with 18 bases sitting between them. DNA of the CDR3: TGTGCCAGCAGTTACATGGCGGGTTATGGTAGTAATCAGCCCCAGCATTTT. This encodes CASSYMAGYGSNQPQHF.

The sample holds many counts of this clonotype. The genes are TRBV7-2 and TRBJ1-1; D gene uncertain. Germline-derived CDR1 and CDR2 are SGHTA and FQGNSA. Trimming cost V 1 base and J 1 base, with 10 bases left between them. The CDR3 loop spans 15 amino acids. Here the CDR3 reads CASSLVPRTNTEAFF. The DNA for the CDR3 is TGTGCCAGCAGCTTAGTTCCGAGAACGAACACTGAAGCTTTCTTT. Together with reference TRBV7-2 and TRBJ1-1, the CDR3 gives the full variable domain: GAGVSQSPSNKVTEKGKDVELRCDPISGHTALYWYRQSLGQGLEFLIYFQGNSAPDKSGLPSDRFSAERTGGSVSTLTIQRTQQEDSAVYLCASSLVPRTNTEAFFGQGTRLTVV.

The sample holds a few counts of this clonotype. The genes are TRBV4-3 and TRBJ2-1; D not certain. This CDR3 is built from 14 residues. Germline CDR1 is LGHNA and CDR2 is YSLEER. Trimming cost V 0 bases and J 5 bases, with 8 bases left between them. CDR3: CASSQDSANNEQFF. Here the CDR3 DNA reads TGCGCCAGCAGCCAAGATAGTGCTAACAATGAGCAGTTCTTC.

The chain is built from TRBV5-1 and TRBJ1-1, with a weak D call TRBD1 (5 bases). V was trimmed by 7 bases and J by 7 bases, leaving 17 bases between them. The germline V gene has CDR1 SGHRS and CDR2 YFSETQ. The CDR3 contains 13 residues. The CDR3 DNA reads TGCGCCAGCCTTGAAGCACCTCAGGGTGAAGCTTTCTTT. Translated: CASLEAPQGEAFF. Together with reference TRBV5-1 and TRBJ1-1, the CDR3 gives the full variable domain: KAGVTQTPRYLIKTRGQQVTLSCSPISGHRSVSWYQQTPGQGLQFLFEYFSETQRNKGNFPGRFSGRQFSNSRSEMNVSTLELGDSALYLCASLEAPQGEAFFGQGTRLTVV.

The chain couples TRBV7-2 to TRBJ2-5, with D hard to call. The CDR3 runs 13 residues. The V and J ends lost 2 bases and 5 bases respectively, with 9 bases between them. Germline-derived CDR1 and CDR2 are SGHTA and FQGNSA. CDR3 in amino acids: CASSLSPRETQYF. The CDR3 DNA reads as TGTGCCAGCAGCTTAAGTCCGCGGGAGACCCAGTACTTC. Full variable domain (remainder filled in from reference TRBV7-2 and TRBJ2-5): GAGVSQSPSNKVTEKGKDVELRCDPISGHTALYWYRQSLGQGLEFLIYFQGNSAPDKSGLPSDRFSAERTGGSVSTLTIQRTQQEDSAVYLCASSLSPRETQYFGPGTRLLVL.

CDR3 in amino acids: CAWGTSSHTQYF. In DNA, the CDR3 is TGTGCCTGGGGGACTAGTAGTCATACGCAGTATTTT. The gene calls are TRBV30 and TRBJ2-3; 8 bases are a match to TRBD2. This CDR3 spans 12 amino acids. Germline CDR1 and CDR2: GTSNPN and SVGIG (reference sequence). J was trimmed by 7 bases and V by 5 bases; bases with no gene match: 5.

CDR3 in amino acids: CASSLQTGYTEAFF. The CDR3 coding sequence is TGCGCCAGCAGCCTCCAGACAGGGTACACTGAAGCTTTCTTT. This chain uses TRBV5-1 with TRBJ1-1; TRBD1 matches at 7 bases. The CDR3 is 14 amino acids. Germline V CDR1 and CDR2: SGHRS, YFSETQ. V was clipped by 4 bases and J by 3 bases; unmatched bases: 6.

Only a few counts were recorded for this clonotype. This chain joins TRBV7-3 and TRBJ2-1, with 8 positions matching TRBD2. The germline gives CDR1 SGHTA, CDR2 FQGTGA. The CDR3 has 16 residues. V shed 5 bases and J 8 bases; nucleotides not matched to a gene: 14. The CDR3 DNA sequence: TGTGCCAGCAGCCTAAGCCCCGGGACTAGTCTCGATGAGCAGTTCTTC. This encodes CASSLSPGTSLDEQFF. Based on the CDR3 plus reference TRBV7-3 and TRBJ2-1, the full variable domain is GAGVSQTPSNKVTEKGKYVELRCDPISGHTALYWYRQSLGQGPEFLIYFQGTGAADDSGLPNDRFFAVRPEGSVSTLKIQRTERGDSAVYLCASSLSPGTSLDEQFFGPGTRLTVL.

The gene calls are TRBV4-1 and TRBJ1-2; the D is unclear. Per the germline V gene, CDR1 is MGHRA and CDR2 is YSYEKL. The V gene lost 1 base and the J gene lost 3 bases, with 9 bases spanning the gap. The CDR3 loop spans 14 amino acids. For the CDR3, the DNA is TGCGCCAGCAGCCAAGTGGGCAGAGACTATGGCTACACCTTC. Encoded protein: CASSQVGRDYGYTF.

The chain is built from TRBV12-3 or TRBV12-4 and TRBJ2-1; 7 bases map to TRBD1. The CDR3 is 13 residues long. V shed 5 bases, J shed 9 bases, and the junction held 7 bases outside the gene matches. In nucleotides, the CDR3 is TGTGCCAGCAGTATGACAGGGAGCGGTGAGCAGTTCTTC. Translated: CASSMTGSGEQFF.

The V call is TRBV15, the J call TRBJ2-1; no clear D. CDR3 length equals 16 residues. The germline V gene has CDR1 LNHNV and CDR2 YYDKDF (reference sequence). V was cut by 1 base and J by 4 bases, with 14 bases left in between. The CDR3 bases are TGTGCCACCAGCAGAGCTACTCCGGTAGCATACAATGAGCAGTTCTTC. Translation gives CATSRATPVAYNEQFF. Complete variable domain (other parts from reference TRBV15 and TRBJ2-1): DAMVIQNPRYQVTQFGKPVTLSCSQTLNHNVMYWYQQKSSQAPKLLFHYYDKDFNNEADTPDNFQSRRPNTSFCFLDIRSPGLGDTAMYLCATSRATPVAYNEQFFGPGTRLTVL.